This T cell receptor beta chain was sequenced in a study of human T cells and chemical hapten exposure. Study context: The study sensitized with 2% DPC on a 2 cm by 2 cm patch of upper inner arm skin.

Time point indicated: pre-sensitization, week 0. This sample's treatment: therapeutic diphenylcyclopropenone sensitization with weekly scalp DPC. Phlebotomy was performed prior to application of every patch test. The germline V gene has CDR1 MNHNS and CDR2 SASEGT. V dropped 3 bases and J dropped 6; count of bases not matched to a gene: 5. The CDR3 consists of 14 residues. Library preparation tagged each individual cDNA molecule with a unique molecular identifier. One entry per CDR3 protein, called by TCRdb with MiXCR from the RACE reads. This table holds some 84,000 distinct CDR3 sequences, 7.5% to 9.5% found once.

This TCR was sampled from a man aged 40-50 years with alopecia areata. Some clones in this sample may be carry-over from other donors' samples. The input for sequencing was whole blood, taken in connection with sensitization to the hapten diphenylcyclopropenone (DPC). The chain joins TRBV6-1 to TRBJ2-7; TRBD2 matches 10 bases. This chain's CDR3 is CASSELAGVSEQYV. The CDR3 nucleotides are TGTGCCAGCAGTGAGCTAGCGGGAGTATCCGAGCAGTACGTC.